Listed below are T cell receptor beta chains from one sample, sequenced in a study of shared T cell receptors in the human thymus. Only in-frame clones appear in the TCRdb table, and some are missing; sequencing was by immunoSEQ multiplex PCR. The sample includes over 350,000 clones, approximately 95% of them seen just once. Sequencing used thymocytes. The receptors were sampled from a human donor. The CDR3 runs from the conserved cysteine through the conserved F or W. Each record gives: V gene, D gene, CDR3 protein. A D gene is named only where the DNA matches it firmly.

TRBV7-3,.,CASGNRDGSINEQFF
TRBV9,.,CASSVGRVERETQYF
TRBV28,TRBD2,CASMALVTSGANEQFF
TRBV6-1,.,CASSLASAKNIQYF
TRBV18,.,CASSPHGPYEQYF
TRBV19,TRBD1,CASRIHRGENYGYTF
TRBV27,.,CASSAYPPYEQYF
TRBV6-4,.,CASSRTLTGMNTEAFF
TRBV6-1,.,CASSEARGSAKIYYGYTF
TRBV19,TRBD1,CASSRQGRTYEQYF
TRBV10-3,.,CAISESRGGPYEQYF
TRBV28,.,CASSLSVPGELFF
TRBV7-2,TRBD2,CASSPPPGRAAGGRNIQYF
TRBV30,TRBD1,CACSEGTASTDTQYF
TRBV5-1,TRBD2,CASSPPEASGLRNTGELFF
TRBV4-3,.,CASSQGVSSGTGEQYF
TRBV4-2,.,CASSQEKCEGLRIEKLFF
TRBV7-9,TRBD1,CASSFGDTGGSDTEAFF
TRBV4-1,.,CASSHQNQGRLRTGELFF
TRBV5-4,.,CASSLAGRRSYEQYF
TRBV6-5,TRBD2,CASSSNLAGLSYEQYF
TRBV6-1,.,CASSAGSLLRYEQYF
TRBV6-1,.,CASSGAGASTKNIQYF
TRBV9,.,CASSVGTAYEQYF
TRBV6-1,TRBD1,CASSENRDRGPYTQYF
TRBV27,.,CASRPMGPGGPLQVRNQPQHF
TRBV28,.,CASSFRGTDGYTF
TRBV11-2,.,CASASRANNYGYTF
TRBV6-6,.,CASSYLDLEEYNEQFF
TRBV6-5,.,CASRFLQGRETQYF
TRBV5-4,.,CASSQTLGPPNTEAFF
TRBV27,.,CASSLWTLHYNEQFF
TRBV28,.,CASSYPSKRLYEQYF
TRBV16,.,CASSQGHPSSYEQYF
TRBV10-2,TRBD1,CASSEPRQGTEAFF
TRBV15,TRBD2,CATSRRTSGSTSYNEQFF
TRBV25-1,.,CASSDKIAYNEQFF
TRBV12-1,.,CAGTSGRGYEQYF
TRBV19,.,CASTDRSSSYNEQFF
TRBV5-1,.,CASSLTSGITDTQYF
TRBV19,TRBD1,CASSIDDSGQEQGETQYF
TRBV5-4,.,CASRGSSYTF
TRBV28,.,CASSPTTPGENQPQHF
TRBV7-9,TRBD2,CASSSTGGVGYEQYF
TRBV19,.,CASSLNGELFF
TRBV5-1,.,CASSALSWISYEQYF
TRBV5-1,.,CASSLGPTAPGQPQHF
TRBV7-2,.,CASSLEVPPGTFSYEQYF
TRBV15,.,CATSSGQLRSYEQYF
TRBV10-2,TRBD2,CASATSGHNNEQFF
TRBV12-2,.,CASDDGELFF
TRBV6-5,.,CASNPLQDGGYGYTF
TRBV6-5,TRBD1,CASSYSEGAYGYTF
TRBV27,TRBD1,CASSPQGARDEKLFF
TRBV19,.,CASSTSNEQFF
TRBV6-6,.,CASSYSPGGTGELFF
TRBV11-2,TRBD2,CASSSGLAGGPTDTQYF
TRBV4-1,TRBD2,CASSHQRAIAGDGETQYF
TRBV6-1,TRBD1,CASSAPQDRAGQPQHF